These 26 T cell receptor beta chains were sequenced from one sample in a study of blood T cell repertoires in COVID-19. Repertoires were generated with immunoSEQ multiplex PCR, while TCRdb's copy carries only in-frame clones and drops some. The repertoire includes around 130,000 clones, about 90% of them detected once, and around 3.4% sits in the top ten. The sequenced material came from peripheral blood. All receptors derive from a woman in her sixties or seventies with acute or convalescent COVID-19.

The chain links TRBV6-6 to TRBJ1-2, with a possible D match to TRBD1 (6 bases). Trimming removed 11 bases from V and 2 bases from J, with 24 bases in between. Germline loops: CDR1 MNHNY, CDR2 SVGAGI (reference sequence). The CDR3 consists of 16 residues. CDR3 bases: TGTGCCGGATTAACGCCGGGACATATGACGAACTATGGCTACACCTTC. It encodes CAGLTPGHMTNYGYTF.

The table lists this clone with a few counts. The chain combines TRBV19 with TRBJ1-6; the D is unclear. The germline CDR1 and CDR2 sequences are LNHDA and SQIVND (reference sequence). V lost 4 bases to trimming and J lost 7 bases, with 11 bases between them. This CDR3 is 14 amino acids long. As DNA, the CDR3 is TGTGCCAGTAGTAGTCACCGGGAAAATTCACCCCTCCACTTT. Protein: CASSSHRENSPLHF.

The chain employs TRBV19 and TRBJ1-2, with TRBD1 identical over 7 bases. Germline-derived CDR1 and CDR2 are LNHDA and SQIVND (reference sequence). V was pared by 4 bases and J by 4 bases, with 3 bases of the junction left unmatched. The CDR3 totals 13 residues. The CDR3 bases are TGTGCCAGTAGTACCCGGGACAGCTATGGCTACACCTTC. As protein: CASSTRDSYGYTF.

The chain joins TRBV3-1 (or the pseudogene TRBV3-2) to TRBJ1-4; the D is unclear. This CDR3 region has 16 residues. Germline lookup yields CDR1 LGHDT and CDR2 YNNKEL (reference sequence). V lost 4 bases to trimming and J lost 5 bases, with 17 bases between them. The CDR3 loop reads CASSPLAGFLNEKLFF. CDR3 nucleotides: TGTGCCAGCAGCCCACTAGCCGGGTTTTTGAATGAAAAACTGTTTTTT.

The chain couples TRBV5-4 to TRBJ2-2; D is perhaps TRBD1 (5 bases). The CDR3 is made up of 13 amino acids. V dropped 3 bases and J dropped 9 bases, with 12 bases sitting between them. Germline loops: CDR1 SGHNT, CDR2 YYREEE (reference sequence). The CDR3 sequence: CASSSPQGRELFF. The CDR3 nucleotides are TGTGCCAGCAGCTCCCCCCAGGGCCGGGAGCTGTTTTTT.

The chain employs TRBV29-1 and TRBJ2-1, with TRBD1 matching 7 bases. Trimming at V came to 1 base and at J to 0 bases, leaving 9 bases not matched to a gene. CDR1 and CDR2 from the germline V gene are SQVTM and ANQGSEA. The CDR3 sequence is 17 residues long. The CDR3 coding sequence is TGCAGCGTTGAAGGAGCGACAGGGTGGAGCTCCTACAATGAGCAGTTCTTC. It encodes CSVEGATGWSSYNEQFF.

The chain recombines TRBV19 with TRBJ1-2; no clear D gene. Deletions cut 5 bases from V and 0 bases from J, with 16 bases between. The CDR3 loop spans 16 amino acids. Germline V gene data show CDR1 as LNHDA and CDR2 as SQIVND (reference sequence). For the CDR3, the DNA is TGTGCCAGTAGTGGTCCCGGTTCCCTAGCTAACTATGGCTACACCTTC. Protein: CASSGPGSLANYGYTF.

The chain is built from TRBV11-2 and TRBJ1-1; 11 nucleotides line up with TRBD1. J lost 6 bases, V lost 7 bases, and 16 bases had no gene match. The germline CDR1 and CDR2 sequences are SGHAT and FQNNGV. The CDR3 runs 17 residues. The CDR3 nucleotides read TGTGCCAGCATCCCGGGGGGACAGGGGGTAGTAGAGGCTGAAGCTTTCTTT. Protein: CASIPGGQGVVEAEAFF.

The chain links TRBV7-6 to TRBJ2-1; 8 bases agree with TRBD1. Trimming at V came to 6 bases and at J to 9 bases, leaving 4 bases not matched to a gene. The germline V gene has CDR1 SGHVS and CDR2 FNYEAQ. This CDR3 has 12 residues. The CDR3 DNA reads TGTGCCAGCAGTACAGGGGGGCCTGAGCAGTTCTTC. This codes for CASSTGGPEQFF.

The chain couples TRBV5-1 to TRBJ2-5, with 9 bases identical to TRBD1. V lost 0 bases to trimming and J lost 2 bases; unmatched junction nucleotides: 5. Germline V gene lookup returns CDR1 SGHRS and CDR2 YFSETQ. This CDR3 comprises 16 residues. The CDR3 region is CASSLGRTGVQETQYF. CDR3 bases: TGCGCCAGCAGCTTGGGAAGGACAGGGGTGCAAGAGACCCAGTACTTC.

V gene TRBV20-1 combines with J gene TRBJ1-2; 9 bases are a match to TRBD1. CDR1 is DFQATT and CDR2 is SNEGSKA in the germline V gene (reference sequence). This CDR3 has 11 amino acids. The junction had 0 bases not matched to a gene; V was cut back by 3 bases and J by 7 bases. DNA for the CDR3: TGCAGTGCTAGGGACAGGGGTGGCTACACCTTC. Protein: CSARDRGGYTF.

CDR3 in amino acids: CAWSTTRNRQGGYTF. The CDR3 DNA reads as TGTGCCTGGAGTACGACCCGAAACAGGCAGGGTGGCTACACCTTC. This chain links TRBV30 with TRBJ1-2, with D possibly TRBD1 on 5 matching bases. CDR3 length: 15 amino acids. The ends were cut back, 2 bases at V and 7 bases at J, with 20 bases in the middle. Germline values: CDR1 GTSNPN, CDR2 SVGIG (reference sequence).

The rearrangement uses TRBV25-1 and TRBJ2-5; 11 bases are shared with TRBD1. Germline V gives CDR1 MGHDK, CDR2 SYGVNS. CDR3 length: 13 amino acids. J lost 3 bases, V lost 8 bases, and 2 bases had no gene match. The CDR3 nucleotides are TGTGCCAGCGGGGGACAGGGGGAAGAGACCCAGTACTTC. Translating gives CASGGQGEETQYF.

The chain has TRBV12-3 or TRBV12-4 and TRBJ1-1; D remains ambiguous. This CDR3 is built from 13 residues. The V end was cut by 4 bases, the J end by 6 bases, with 12 bases between. The CDR3 sequence: CASSYTFKSEAFF. In nucleotides, the CDR3 is TGTGCCAGCAGTTACACCTTTAAATCTGAAGCTTTCTTT.

The V and J genes are TRBV30 and TRBJ1-1; no firm D call. CDR3 length: 12 residues. Germline V CDR1 and CDR2: GTSNPN, SVGIG (reference sequence). The germline V and J ends were trimmed by 2 bases and 6 bases, with 10 bases remaining between them. The CDR3 nucleotides are TGTGCCTGGAGTTTTTACAGACCTGAAGCTTTCTTT. It encodes CAWSFYRPEAFF.

This chain links TRBV14 with TRBJ2-1; the match to TRBD2 covers 7 bases. The CDR3 loop spans 15 amino acids. Germline V gene data show CDR1 as SGHDN and CDR2 as FVKESK. J gave up 4 bases and V 1 base, and 4 bases lay outside the gene matches. The CDR3 nucleotides are TGTGCCAGCAGCCAAGTTTGGGGGGGGTACAATGAGCAGTTCTTC. Translated: CASSQVWGGYNEQFF.

The rearrangement uses TRBV3-1 (or the pseudogene TRBV3-2) and TRBJ2-1; D is possibly TRBD2 (6 bases). The germline V gene has CDR1 LGHDT and CDR2 YNNKEL (reference sequence). This CDR3 comprises 15 residues. V was shortened by 1 base and J by 6 bases, with 13 bases between the two germline ends. The CDR3 loop reads CASSQGLLAGNEQFF. The DNA of the CDR3 is TGTGCCAGCAGCCAAGGGTTACTAGCAGGCAATGAGCAGTTCTTC.

The CDR3 nucleotides are TGTGCCAGCAGCCTTTCACAGGGTCCGAACACTGAAGCTTTCTTT. Translation gives CASSLSQGPNTEAFF. This rearrangement joins TRBV16 to TRBJ1-1; maybe TRBD1 (6 bases). The CDR3 length is 15 residues. Trimming removed 4 bases from V and 1 base from J, with 13 bases in between. Germline CDR1 reads KGHSY; CDR2 reads FQNENV.

The rearrangement links TRBV7-2 to TRBJ2-4; D unclear. V lost 5 bases and J 7 bases, leaving 6 bases between the germline ends. The CDR3 sequence is 11 residues long. Germline lookup yields CDR1 SGHTA and CDR2 FQGNSA. Here the CDR3 DNA reads TGTGCCAGCAGCCCCCAGAACATTCAGTACTTC. It is translated as CASSPQNIQYF.

The gene calls are TRBV27 and TRBJ1-5; D gene uncertain. The germline CDR1 and CDR2 sequences are MNHEY and SMNVEV (reference sequence). Trimming left V 4 bases short and J 5 bases short, with 15 bases between. The CDR3 spans 15 residues. CDR3: CASSSKSTRHQPQHF. In nucleotides, the CDR3 is TGTGCCAGCAGTTCCAAAAGCACCCGTCATCAGCCCCAGCATTTT.

J is TRBJ2-1 and V is TRBV24-1, with a possible D match to TRBD2 (5 bases). Germline CDR1 and CDR2: KGHDR and SFDVKD. V lost 4 bases to trimming and J lost 9 bases, with 9 bases between them. The CDR3 contains 12 residues. The CDR3 protein is CATSDLATEQFF. CDR3 DNA: TGTGCCACCAGTGACCTAGCTACTGAGCAGTTCTTC.

The chain recombines TRBV5-1 with TRBJ1-1; 10 nucleotides line up with TRBD1. Germline V gene lookup returns CDR1 SGHRS and CDR2 YFSETQ. The CDR3 contains 15 residues. V was pared by 1 base and J by 6 bases, with 6 bases of the junction left unmatched. The CDR3 region is CASSLLRTGGAEAFF. The CDR3 DNA sequence: TGCGCCAGCAGCTTGTTACGGACAGGGGGGGCTGAAGCTTTCTTT.

This clone was recorded once. This chain links TRBV14 with TRBJ1-1; the match to TRBD1 covers 8 bases. The CDR3 is made up of 14 amino acids. In germline, CDR1 is SGHDN, CDR2 FVKESK. Unmatched junction bases numbered 5, after V lost 3 bases and J lost 5 bases. CDR3 DNA: TGTGCCAGCAGCCACGGGACAGGTAGGACTGAAGCTTTCTTT. Residues: CASSHGTGRTEAFF.

This rearrangement joins TRBV6-1 to TRBJ1-3; 8 bases align to TRBD1. Trimming took 3 bases from V and 0 from J; bases not matched to a gene: 7. This CDR3 has 17 amino acids. Per the germline V gene, CDR1 is MNHNS and CDR2 is SASEGT. CDR3 amino acids: CASSDGPGTGSGNTIYF. CDR3 nucleotide sequence: TGTGCCAGCAGTGATGGACCCGGGACAGGCTCTGGAAACACCATATATTTT.

The chain carries TRBV27 and TRBJ2-3; 8 bases fit TRBD2. V lost 3 bases, J lost 4 bases, and 6 bases stayed unmatched. This CDR3 is 15 amino acids long. CDR1 MNHEY and CDR2 SMNVEV come from the germline V gene (reference sequence). DNA for the CDR3: TGTGCCAGCAGTTTTATCGGGAGGGCGTCAGATACGCAGTATTTT. It is translated as CASSFIGRASDTQYF.

The chain carries TRBV18 and TRBJ2-5, with 15 bases aligning to TRBD2. Germline V CDR1 and CDR2: KGHSH, LQKENI. Germline trimming cut 3 bases from V and 4 bases from J; bases unmatched to any gene: 9. The CDR3 covers 18 residues. CDR3 nucleotides: TGTGCCAGCTCACCTCTCGGACTAGCGGGAGGGCCCCGAGAGACCCAGTACTTC. Amino acid sequence: CASSPLGLAGGPRETQYF.